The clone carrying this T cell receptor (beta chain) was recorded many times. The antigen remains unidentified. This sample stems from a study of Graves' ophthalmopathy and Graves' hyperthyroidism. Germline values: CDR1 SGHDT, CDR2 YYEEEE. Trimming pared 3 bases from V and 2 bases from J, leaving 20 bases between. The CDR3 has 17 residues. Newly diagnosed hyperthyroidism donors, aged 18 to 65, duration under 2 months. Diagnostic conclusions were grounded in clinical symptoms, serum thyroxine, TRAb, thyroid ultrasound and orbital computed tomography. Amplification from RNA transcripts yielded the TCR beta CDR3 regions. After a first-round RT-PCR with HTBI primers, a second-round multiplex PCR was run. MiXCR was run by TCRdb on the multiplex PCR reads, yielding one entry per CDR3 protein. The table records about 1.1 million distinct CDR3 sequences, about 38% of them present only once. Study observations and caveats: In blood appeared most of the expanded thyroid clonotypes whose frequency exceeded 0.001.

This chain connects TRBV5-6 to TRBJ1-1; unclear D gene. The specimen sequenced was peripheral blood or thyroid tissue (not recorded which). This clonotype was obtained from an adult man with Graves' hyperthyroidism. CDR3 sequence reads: CASSSLWRLDENTEAFF. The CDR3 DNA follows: TGTGCCAGCAGCTCGTTATGGCGGCTCGACGAAAACACTGAAGCTTTCTTT.